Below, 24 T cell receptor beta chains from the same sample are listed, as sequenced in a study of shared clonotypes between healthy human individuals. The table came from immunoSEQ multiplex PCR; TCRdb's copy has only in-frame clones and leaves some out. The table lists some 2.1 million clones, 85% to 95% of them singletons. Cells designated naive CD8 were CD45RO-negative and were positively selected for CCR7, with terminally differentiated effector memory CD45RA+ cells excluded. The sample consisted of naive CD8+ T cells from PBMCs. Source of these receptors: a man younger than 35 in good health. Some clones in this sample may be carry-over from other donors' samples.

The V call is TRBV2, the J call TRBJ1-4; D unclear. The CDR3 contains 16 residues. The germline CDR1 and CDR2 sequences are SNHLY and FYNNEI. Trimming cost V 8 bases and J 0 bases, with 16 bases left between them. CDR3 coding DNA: TGTGCCAGCGGTCGAGGTTCGGTGACAACTAATGAAAAACTGTTTTTT. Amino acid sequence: CASGRGSVTTNEKLFF.

CDR3 bases: TGCAGCGTTGAAGGTCCTGGGGACCTTCCCTACAATGAGCAGTTCTTC. Translated, it gives CSVEGPGDLPYNEQFF. The chain employs TRBV29-1 and TRBJ2-1; D tentatively reads TRBD1 or TRBD2 (5 bases each). V was shortened by 1 base and J by 2 bases, with 15 bases between the two germline ends. The germline CDR1 and CDR2 sequences are SQVTM and ANQGSEA. This CDR3 region has 16 residues.

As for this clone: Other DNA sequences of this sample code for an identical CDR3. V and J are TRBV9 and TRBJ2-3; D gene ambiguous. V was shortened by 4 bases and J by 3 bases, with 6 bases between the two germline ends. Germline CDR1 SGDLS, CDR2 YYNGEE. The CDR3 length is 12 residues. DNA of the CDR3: TGTGCCAGCAGCCCAAGAACAGATACGCAGTATTTT. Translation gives CASSPRTDTQYF.

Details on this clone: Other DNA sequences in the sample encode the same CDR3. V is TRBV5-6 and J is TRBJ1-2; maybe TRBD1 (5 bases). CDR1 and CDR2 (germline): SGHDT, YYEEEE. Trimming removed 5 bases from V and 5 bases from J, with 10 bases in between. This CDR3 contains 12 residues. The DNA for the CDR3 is TGTGCCAGCAGTTCAACAGGTTATGGCTACACCTTC. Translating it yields CASSSTGYGYTF.

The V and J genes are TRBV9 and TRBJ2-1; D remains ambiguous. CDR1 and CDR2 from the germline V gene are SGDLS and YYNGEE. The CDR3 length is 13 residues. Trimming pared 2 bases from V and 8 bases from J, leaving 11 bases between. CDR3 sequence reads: CASSVVAVDEQFF. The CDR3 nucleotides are TGTGCCAGCAGCGTGGTGGCAGTGGATGAGCAGTTCTTC.

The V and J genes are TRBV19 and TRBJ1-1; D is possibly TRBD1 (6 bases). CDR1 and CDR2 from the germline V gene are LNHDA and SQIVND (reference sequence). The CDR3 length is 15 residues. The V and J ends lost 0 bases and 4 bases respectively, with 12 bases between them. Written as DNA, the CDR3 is TGTGCCAGTAGTATAGACAGGAGGGGGGCCACTGAAGCTTTCTTT. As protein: CASSIDRRGATEAFF.

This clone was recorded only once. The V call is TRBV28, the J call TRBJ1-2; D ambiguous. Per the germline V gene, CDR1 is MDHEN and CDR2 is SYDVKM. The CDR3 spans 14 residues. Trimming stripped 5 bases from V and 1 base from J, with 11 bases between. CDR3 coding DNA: TGTGCCAGCAGTCACGACATCTTTAACTATGGCTACACCTTC. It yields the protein CASSHDIFNYGYTF.

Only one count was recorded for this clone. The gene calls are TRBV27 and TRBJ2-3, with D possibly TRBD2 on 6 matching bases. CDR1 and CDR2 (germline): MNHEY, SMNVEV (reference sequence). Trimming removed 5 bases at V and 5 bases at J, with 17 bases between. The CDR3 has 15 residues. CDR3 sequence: CASSVTSGAIDTQYF. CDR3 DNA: TGTGCCAGCAGTGTGACTAGTGGGGCAATAGATACGCAGTATTTT.

CDR3 in amino acids: CASSRGGLQNIQYF. CDR3 sequence (DNA): TGTGCCAGCAGCCGGGGGGGCCTTCAAAACATTCAGTACTTC. V is TRBV27 and J is TRBJ2-4, with 8 bases lining up with TRBD2. The CDR3 totals 14 residues. Trimming removed 6 bases from V and 5 bases from J; junction bases left unmatched: 6. Germline V lookup: CDR1 MNHEY, CDR2 SMNVEV (reference sequence).

CDR3 loop: CASSGDTLNTEAFF. The CDR3 bases are TGTGCCAGCAGCGGGGACACGCTCAACACTGAAGCTTTCTTT. The chain employs TRBV14 and TRBJ1-1, with a weak D call TRBD1 (6 bases). CDR3 length: 14 residues. Per the germline V gene, CDR1 is SGHDN and CDR2 is FVKESK. V lost 5 bases and J 2 bases, leaving 12 bases between the germline ends.

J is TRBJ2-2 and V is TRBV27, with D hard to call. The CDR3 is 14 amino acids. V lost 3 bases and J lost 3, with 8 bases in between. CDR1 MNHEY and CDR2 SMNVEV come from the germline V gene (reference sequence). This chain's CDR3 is CASSFSTYTGELFF. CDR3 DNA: TGTGCCAGCAGTTTCTCAACGTACACCGGGGAGCTGTTTTTT.

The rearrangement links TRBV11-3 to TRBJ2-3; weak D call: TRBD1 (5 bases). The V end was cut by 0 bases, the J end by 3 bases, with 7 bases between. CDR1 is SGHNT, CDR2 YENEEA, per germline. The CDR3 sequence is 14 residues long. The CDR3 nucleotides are TGTGCCAGCAGCTTAGACCCAGGGACAGATACGCAGTATTTT. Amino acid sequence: CASSLDPGTDTQYF.

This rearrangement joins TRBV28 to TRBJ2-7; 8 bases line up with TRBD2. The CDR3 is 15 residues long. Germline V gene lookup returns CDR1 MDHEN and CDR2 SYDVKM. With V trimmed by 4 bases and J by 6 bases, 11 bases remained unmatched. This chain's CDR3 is CASSSPTGGGREQYF. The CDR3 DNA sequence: TGTGCCAGCAGTTCCCCGACGGGAGGGGGTCGCGAGCAGTACTTC. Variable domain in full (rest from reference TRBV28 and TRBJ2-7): DVKVTQSSRYLVKRTGEKVFLECVQDMDHENMFWYRQDPGLGLRLIYFSYDVKMKEKGDIPEGYSVSREKKERFSLILESASTNQTSMYLCASSSPTGGGREQYFGPGTRLTVT.

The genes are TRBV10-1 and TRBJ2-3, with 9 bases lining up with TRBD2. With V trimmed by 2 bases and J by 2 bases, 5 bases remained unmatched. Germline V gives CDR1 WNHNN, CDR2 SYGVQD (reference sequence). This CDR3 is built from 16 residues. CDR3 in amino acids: CASSERLAGHTDTQYF. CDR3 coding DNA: TGCGCCAGCAGTGAGAGGCTAGCGGGACACACAGATACGCAGTATTTT.

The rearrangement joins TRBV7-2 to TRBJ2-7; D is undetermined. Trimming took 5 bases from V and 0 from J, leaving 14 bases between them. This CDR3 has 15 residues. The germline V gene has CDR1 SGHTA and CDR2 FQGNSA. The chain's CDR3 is CASSPDGRYSYEQYF. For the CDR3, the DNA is TGTGCCAGCAGCCCGGATGGGCGGTACTCCTACGAGCAGTACTTC.

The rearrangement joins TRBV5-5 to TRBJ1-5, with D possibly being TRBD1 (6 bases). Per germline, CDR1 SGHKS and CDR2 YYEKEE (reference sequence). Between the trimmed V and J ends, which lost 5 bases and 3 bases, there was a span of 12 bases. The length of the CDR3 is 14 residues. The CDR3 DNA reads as TGTGCCAGCAGTTACGGACAGCTCAATCAGCCCCAGCATTTT. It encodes CASSYGQLNQPQHF.

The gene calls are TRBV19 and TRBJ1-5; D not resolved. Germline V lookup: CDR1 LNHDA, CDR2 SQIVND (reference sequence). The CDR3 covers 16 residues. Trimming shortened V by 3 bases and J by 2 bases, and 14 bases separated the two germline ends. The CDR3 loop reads CASSIGRGEGNQPQHF. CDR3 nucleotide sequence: TGTGCCAGTAGTATTGGGCGGGGAGAGGGCAATCAGCCCCAGCATTTT.

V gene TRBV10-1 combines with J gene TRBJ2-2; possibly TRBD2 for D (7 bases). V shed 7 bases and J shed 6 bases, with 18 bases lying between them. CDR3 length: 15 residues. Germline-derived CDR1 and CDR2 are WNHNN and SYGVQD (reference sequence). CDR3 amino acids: CASNVGGPEAGELFF. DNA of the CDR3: TGCGCCAGCAATGTCGGGGGGCCTGAGGCCGGGGAGCTGTTTTTT.

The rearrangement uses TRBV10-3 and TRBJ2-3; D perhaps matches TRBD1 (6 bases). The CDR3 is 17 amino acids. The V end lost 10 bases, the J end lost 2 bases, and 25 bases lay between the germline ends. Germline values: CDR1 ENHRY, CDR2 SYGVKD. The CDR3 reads CANHPPQGAYDTDTQYF. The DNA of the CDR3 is TGTGCCAACCACCCCCCACAGGGAGCCTATGACACAGATACGCAGTATTTT.

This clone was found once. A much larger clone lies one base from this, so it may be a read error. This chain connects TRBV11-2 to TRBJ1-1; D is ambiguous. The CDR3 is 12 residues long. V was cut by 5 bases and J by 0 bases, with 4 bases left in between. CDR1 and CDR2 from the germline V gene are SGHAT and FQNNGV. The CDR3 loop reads CASSGLNTEAFF. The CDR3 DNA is TGTGCCAGCAGCGGCCTGAACACTGAAGCTTTCTTT.

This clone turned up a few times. CDR3 residues: CASSLTGGLGQPQHF. CDR3 nucleotide sequence: TGTGCCAGCAGTCTGACAGGGGGACTTGGTCAGCCCCAGCATTTT. The chain carries TRBV6-5 and TRBJ1-5, with 9 bases fitting TRBD1. Germline V CDR1 and CDR2: MNHEY, SVGAGI. The CDR3 spans 15 residues. Unmatched junction bases numbered 8, after V lost 5 bases and J lost 6 bases.

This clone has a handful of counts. In nucleotides, the CDR3 is TGTGCCAGTGAAGACGACAGGAATGAAGCTTTCTTT. Protein sequence: CASEDDRNEAFF. V and J are TRBV19 and TRBJ1-1; the D gene is possibly TRBD1 (6 bases). V was cut by 8 bases and J by 7 bases, with 14 bases left in between. The CDR3 length is 12 residues. Germline V CDR1 and CDR2: LNHDA, SQIVND (reference sequence).

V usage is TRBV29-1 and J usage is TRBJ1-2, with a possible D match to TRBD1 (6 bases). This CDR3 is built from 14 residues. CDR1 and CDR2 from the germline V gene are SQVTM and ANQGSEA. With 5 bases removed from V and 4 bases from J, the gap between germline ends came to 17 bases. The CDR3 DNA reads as TGCAGCGTTATCCCCCGGACAGCCTTCTATGGCTACACCTTC. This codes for CSVIPRTAFYGYTF.

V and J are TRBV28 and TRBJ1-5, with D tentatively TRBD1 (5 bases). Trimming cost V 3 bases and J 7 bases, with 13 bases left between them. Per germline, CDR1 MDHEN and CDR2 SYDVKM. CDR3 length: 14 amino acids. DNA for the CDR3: TGTGCCAGCAGTTTTTATGGGGGGAGCCAGCCCCAGCATTTT. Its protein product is CASSFYGGSQPQHF.